This T cell receptor (beta chain) comes out of a study of blood T cell repertoires in COVID-19. Study overall: The samples span acute and convalescent COVID-19 from the United States, Italy and Spain. T cells, B-cell-depleted T cells, or PBMCs provided the cDNA or gDNA that served as material.

The CDR3 runs to 15 residues. Trimming stripped 4 bases from V and 2 bases from J, with 15 bases between. Germline CDR1 SNHLY, CDR2 FYNNEI. Methods used by the authors: Amplification with reference gene primers provided the estimates of nucleated cell counts. Only in-frame clones appear in the TCRdb table, and some are missing; sequencing was by immunoSEQ multiplex PCR. V and J calls and clone size come straight from that table; D and trimming were deduced from the DNA. The repertoire consists of a few hundred thousand clones, with about 88% occurring once and the leading ten covering 2.5% to 3.5%. Sequenced material: peripheral blood. The rearrangement links TRBV2 to TRBJ2-7; weak D call: TRBD2 (5 bases). The sequence came from a middle-aged man who had recovered from COVID-19. CDR3 coding DNA: TGTGCCAGCAGTGTTGGGCTAGCTGTGGCCTACGAGCAGTACTTC. Translating it yields CASSVGLAVAYEQYF.